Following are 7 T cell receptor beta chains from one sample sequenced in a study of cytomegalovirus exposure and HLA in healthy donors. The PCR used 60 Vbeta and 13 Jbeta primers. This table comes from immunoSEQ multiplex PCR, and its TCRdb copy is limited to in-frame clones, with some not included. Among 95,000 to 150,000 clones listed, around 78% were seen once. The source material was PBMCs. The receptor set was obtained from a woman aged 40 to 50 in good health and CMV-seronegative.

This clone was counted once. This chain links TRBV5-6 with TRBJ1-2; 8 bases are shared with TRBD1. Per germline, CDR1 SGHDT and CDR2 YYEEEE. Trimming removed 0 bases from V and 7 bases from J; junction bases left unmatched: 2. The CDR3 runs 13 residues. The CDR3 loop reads CASSLAGGAGYTF. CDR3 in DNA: TGTGCCAGCAGCTTGGCAGGGGGCGCTGGCTACACCTTC.

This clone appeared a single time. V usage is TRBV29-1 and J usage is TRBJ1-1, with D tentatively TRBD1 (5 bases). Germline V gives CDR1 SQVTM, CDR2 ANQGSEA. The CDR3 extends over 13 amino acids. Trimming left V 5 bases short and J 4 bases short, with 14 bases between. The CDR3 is CSVSEGGGTEAFF. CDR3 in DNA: TGCAGCGTTTCGGAAGGCGGGGGCACTGAAGCTTTCTTT.

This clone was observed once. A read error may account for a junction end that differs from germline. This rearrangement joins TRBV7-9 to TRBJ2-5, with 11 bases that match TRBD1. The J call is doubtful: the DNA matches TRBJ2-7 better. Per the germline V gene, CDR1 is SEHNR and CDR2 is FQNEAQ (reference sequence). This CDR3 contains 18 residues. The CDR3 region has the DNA TGTTCCAGCAGCACACCGGGACAGGGGGGAAGTAATCTTCACGAGCAGTACTTC. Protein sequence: CSSSTPGQGGSNLHEQYF.

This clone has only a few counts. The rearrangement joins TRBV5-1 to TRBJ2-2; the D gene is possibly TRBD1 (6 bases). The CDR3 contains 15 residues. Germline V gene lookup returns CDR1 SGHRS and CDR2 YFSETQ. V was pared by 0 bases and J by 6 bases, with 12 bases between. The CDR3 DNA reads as TGCGCCAGCAGCTTGGAGGGGGATGTTGCCGGGGAGCTGTTTTTT. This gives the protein CASSLEGDVAGELFF. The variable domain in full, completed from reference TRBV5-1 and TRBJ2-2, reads KAGVTQTPRYLIKTRGQQVTLSCSPISGHRSVSWYQQTPGQGLQFLFEYFSETQRNKGNFPGRFSGRQFSNSRSEMNVSTLELGDSALYLCASSLEGDVAGELFFGEGSRLTVL.

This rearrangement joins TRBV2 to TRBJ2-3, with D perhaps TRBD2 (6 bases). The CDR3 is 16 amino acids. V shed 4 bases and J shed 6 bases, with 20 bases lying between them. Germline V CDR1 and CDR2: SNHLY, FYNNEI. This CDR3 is CASSVSGLSMWDTQYF. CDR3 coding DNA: TGTGCCAGCAGTGTCTCGGGACTTAGCATGTGGGATACGCAGTATTTT.

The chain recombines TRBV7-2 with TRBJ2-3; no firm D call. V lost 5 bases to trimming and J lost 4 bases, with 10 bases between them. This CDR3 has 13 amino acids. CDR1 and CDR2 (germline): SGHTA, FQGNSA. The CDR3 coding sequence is TGTGCCAGCAGCCCGCCTCGCGCAGATACGCAGTATTTT. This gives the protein CASSPPRADTQYF.

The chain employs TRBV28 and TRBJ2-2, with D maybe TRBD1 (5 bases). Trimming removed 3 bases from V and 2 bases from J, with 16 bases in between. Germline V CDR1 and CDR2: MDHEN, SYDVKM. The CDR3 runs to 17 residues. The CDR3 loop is CASSLGRALDNTGELFF. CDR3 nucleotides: TGTGCCAGCAGTTTGGGCAGGGCCTTAGACAACACCGGGGAGCTGTTTTTT.